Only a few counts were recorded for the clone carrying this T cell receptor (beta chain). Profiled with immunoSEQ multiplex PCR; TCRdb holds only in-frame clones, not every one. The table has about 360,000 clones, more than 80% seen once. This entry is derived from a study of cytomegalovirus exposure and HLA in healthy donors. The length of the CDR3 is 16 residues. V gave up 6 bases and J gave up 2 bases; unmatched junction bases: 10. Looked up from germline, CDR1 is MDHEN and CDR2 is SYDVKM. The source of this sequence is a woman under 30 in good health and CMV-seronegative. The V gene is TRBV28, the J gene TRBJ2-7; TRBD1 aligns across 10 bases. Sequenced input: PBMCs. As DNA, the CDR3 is TGTGCCAGCAGCCCACCACCCGGGACAGGGGCCTACGAGCAGTACTTC. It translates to CASSPPPGTGAYEQYF.